One and the same sample provided the 17 T cell receptor beta chains below, sequenced in a study of beta chain features in type 1 diabetes. Investigators reverse transcribed all isolated RNA, so they sequenced expressed TCRB transcripts. Measured with immunoSEQ multiplex PCR; TCRdb has only the in-frame clones, and not every one. The sample has hundreds of thousands of clones, 15% to 19% seen once. Sequenced sample: naive CD4+ T cells from blood. The receptors were gathered from a man aged 18 to 29 in good health.

V usage is TRBV7-9 and J usage is TRBJ1-4; D call uncertain. Germline lookup yields CDR1 SEHNR and CDR2 FQNEAQ (reference sequence). Between the trimmed V and J ends, which lost 5 bases and 8 bases, there was a span of 18 bases. CDR3 length equals 15 residues. The CDR3 spells CASSRRISTGEKLFF. CDR3 DNA sequence: TGTGCCAGCAGCCGCCGGATCAGTACGGGCGAAAAACTGTTTTTT.

This clone appeared a few times. The V call is TRBV11-2, the J call TRBJ1-1, with D possibly matching TRBD1 (6 bases). There are 16 residues in the CDR3. CDR1 SGHAT and CDR2 FQNNGV come from the germline V gene. V was clipped by 1 base and J by 3 bases, with 15 bases between them. Written as DNA, the CDR3 is TGTGCCAGCAGCTTAGGCGCAAACAGGGATGACACTGAAGCTTTCTTT. It yields the protein CASSLGANRDDTEAFF.

The chain uses TRBV4-3 and TRBJ2-1; the D gene could be TRBD1 or TRBD2 (5 bases each). The CDR3 runs 17 residues. Deletions cut 8 bases from V and 0 bases from J, with 20 bases between. Germline V gene sequence: CDR1 LGHNA, CDR2 YSLEER. DNA for the CDR3: TGCGCCAGCTCTACCCTCCCCCCAGGGAGCTCCTACAATGAGCAGTTCTTC. It specifies CASSTLPPGSSYNEQFF.

This clone was detected only a few times. CDR3 DNA sequence: TGTGCCAGCAGTGATGGGAACCCGGCAGGCAATCAGCCCCAGCATTTT. Amino acid sequence: CASSDGNPAGNQPQHF. The chain joins TRBV2 to TRBJ1-5; D is ambiguous. CDR1 and CDR2 from the germline V gene are SNHLY and FYNNEI. This CDR3 spans 16 amino acids. The V and J ends lost 3 bases and 2 bases respectively, with 14 bases between them.

CDR3 in amino acids: CASSPQGFGTDTQYF. The CDR3 DNA reads as TGTGCCAGCTCACCTCAGGGGTTCGGCACAGATACGCAGTATTTT. V and J are TRBV18 and TRBJ2-3; perhaps TRBD1 as D (6 bases). Per germline, CDR1 KGHSH and CDR2 LQKENI. CDR3 length: 15 amino acids. V was trimmed by 3 bases and J by 1 base, leaving 11 bases between them.

Note on this clone: One end of the junction is discordant with germline, which a read error may explain. The chain links TRBV7-7 to TRBJ2-1, with D tentatively TRBD1 (5 bases). The CDR3 covers 15 residues. CDR1 is SSHAT, CDR2 FNYEAQ, per germline (reference sequence). This CDR3 is CASSPQEYSYNEQFF. The CDR3, as DNA: TGTGCTAGCAGCCCACAGGAATACTCCTACAATGAGCAGTTCTTC.

This clone has only a few counts. The CDR3 sequence is CSAILSYEQYF. The DNA of the CDR3 is TGCAGTGCTATCCTCTCCTACGAGCAGTACTTC. This sequence joins TRBV20-1 and TRBJ2-7, with D hard to call. V lost 4 bases and J lost 0, with 4 bases in between. The CDR3 length is 11 residues. Germline CDR1 and CDR2: DFQATT and SNEGSKA (reference sequence).

The chain employs TRBV4-1 and TRBJ2-3; 7 bases line up with TRBD1. This CDR3 spans 16 amino acids. Germline CDR1 is MGHRA and CDR2 is YSYEKL. V lost 4 bases, J lost 1 base, and 8 bases stayed unmatched. CDR3 in amino acids: CASSPANRGGTDTQYF. The CDR3 nucleotides are TGCGCCAGCAGCCCCGCGAACAGGGGCGGCACAGATACGCAGTATTTT.

This clone came up a few times. The chain joins TRBV7-8 to TRBJ2-2; D possibly corresponds to TRBD1 (6 bases). The CDR3 has 15 residues. Germline V gene sequence: CDR1 SGHVS, CDR2 FQNEAQ. V was trimmed by 3 bases and J by 6 bases, leaving 14 bases between them. The CDR3 region is CASSFRQARAGELFF. CDR3 nucleotides: TGTGCCAGCAGCTTCAGACAGGCGAGGGCCGGGGAGCTGTTTTTT.

The V gene is TRBV7-6, the J gene TRBJ2-6, with 10 bases that match TRBD2. The CDR3 contains 19 residues. Germline CDR1 and CDR2: SGHVS and FNYEAQ. The trim removed 3 bases at V and 4 bases at J, leaving 12 bases unmatched. CDR3 bases: TGTGCCAGCAGCTTTCTTTCTCTAGCGGGAGTTACGGGGGCCAACGTCCTGACTTTC. It yields the protein CASSFLSLAGVTGANVLTF.

The gene calls are TRBV6-6 and TRBJ1-5; TRBD1 is a possible D gene (5 bases). There are 16 residues in the CDR3. Germline V gene data show CDR1 as MNHNY and CDR2 as SVGAGI (reference sequence). V was cut by 5 bases and J by 3 bases, with 17 bases left in between. CDR3 loop: CASSVQRGRVNQPQHF. The CDR3 nucleotides read TGTGCCAGCAGTGTCCAAAGGGGCAGGGTCAATCAGCCCCAGCATTTT.

CDR3 residues: CASSLEWGNTNEQFF. CDR3 nucleotide sequence: TGTGCCAGCAGCTTAGAATGGGGAAATACCAATGAGCAGTTCTTC. The J gene is TRBJ2-1, the V gene TRBV11-3, with D hard to call. V lost 0 bases, J lost 6 bases, and 12 bases lay in between. This CDR3 is 15 amino acids long. Looked up from germline, CDR1 is SGHNT and CDR2 is YENEEA.

This clone has just a few counts. The rearrangement joins TRBV4-1 to TRBJ1-1; D perhaps matches TRBD1 (6 bases). Germline V CDR1 and CDR2: MGHRA, YSYEKL. With 0 bases removed from V and 5 bases from J, the gap between germline ends came to 19 bases. The CDR3 is 17 amino acids. CDR3 residues: CASSQERPRGGRTEAFF. CDR3 nucleotide sequence: TGCGCCAGCAGCCAAGAGCGGCCTCGTGGGGGGCGGACTGAAGCTTTCTTT.

The chain couples TRBV29-1 to TRBJ2-7; D is undetermined. Trimming removed 2 bases at V and 3 bases at J, with 5 bases between. The CDR3 loop spans 11 amino acids. Germline V CDR1 and CDR2: SQVTM, ANQGSEA. The DNA for the CDR3 is TGCAGCGTTGAAAGGGACTACGAGCAGTACTTC. Translated: CSVERDYEQYF.

The rearrangement uses TRBV4-3 and TRBJ1-4, with 10 bases aligning to TRBD1. The J segment lost 3 bases and the V segment lost 5 bases, leaving 6 bases of the junction unmatched. CDR1 and CDR2 from the germline V gene are LGHNA and YSLEER. There are 16 residues in the CDR3. The CDR3, as DNA: TGCGCCAGCAGCAAGCGACAGGGGGCGGCTAATGAAAAACTGTTTTTT. Encoded protein: CASSKRQGAANEKLFF.

The chain is built from TRBV5-1 and TRBJ1-2; TRBD1 matches 8 bases. CDR1 is SGHRS and CDR2 is YFSETQ in the germline V gene. V trimming: 4 bases; J trimming: 8 bases; junction bases outside the gene matches: 10. There are 14 residues in the CDR3. Here the CDR3 reads CASSLSPTGEGYTF. CDR3 bases: TGCGCCAGCAGCCTATCCCCGACAGGGGAAGGCTACACCTTC.

Only a few counts were recorded for this clone. The chain uses TRBV14 and TRBJ1-1; 9 bases agree with TRBD1. V lost 3 bases and J lost 12; bases outside the gene matches: 8. The CDR3 covers 13 residues. Germline V lookup: CDR1 SGHDN, CDR2 FVKESK. CDR3 loop: CASSHSGTGRPFF. The CDR3 nucleotides read TGTGCCAGCAGCCACAGCGGGACAGGGCGCCCTTTCTTT.